This TCR beta chain was recovered during a study of T cells after yellow fever vaccination. CDR1 and CDR2 (germline): DFQATT, SNEGSKA (reference sequence). This CDR3 has 16 amino acids. The authors made TCR cDNA by 5'RACE template switching, adding a universal primer site and UMIs. Each CDR3 protein gets one entry after TCRdb re-called the 5' RACE reads with MiXCR. The repertoire consists of a few hundred thousand distinct CDR3 sequences, with 10% to 15% occurring once and the leading ten covering about 0.51%. Concerning this clonotype: The junction does not match germline at one end; this may be a read error.

The rearrangement links TRBV20-1 to TRBJ1-2; TRBD1 might be the D (6 bases). The starting material was CD4+ T cells sorted from PBMCs, obtained 45 days after the yellow fever booster vaccination. The TCR sequence derives from a man aged 25-45 years who received the YFV17D yellow fever vaccine. The CDR3 bases are TGCAGTGCTAGAGATTTATATGAGGCAGGGGAATACGCTAAGGTCTTC. It is translated as CSARDLYEAGEYAKVF.